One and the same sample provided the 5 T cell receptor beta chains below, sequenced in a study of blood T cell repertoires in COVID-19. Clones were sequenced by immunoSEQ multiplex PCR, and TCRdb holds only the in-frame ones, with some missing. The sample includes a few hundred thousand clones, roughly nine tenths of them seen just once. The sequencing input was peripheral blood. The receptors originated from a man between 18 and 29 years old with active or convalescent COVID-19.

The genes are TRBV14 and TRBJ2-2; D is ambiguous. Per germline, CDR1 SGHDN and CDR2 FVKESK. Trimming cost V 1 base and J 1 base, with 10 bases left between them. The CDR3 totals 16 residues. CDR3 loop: CASSQGLARNTGELFF. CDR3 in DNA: TGTGCCAGCAGCCAAGGTTTAGCCAGGAACACCGGGGAGCTGTTTTTT.

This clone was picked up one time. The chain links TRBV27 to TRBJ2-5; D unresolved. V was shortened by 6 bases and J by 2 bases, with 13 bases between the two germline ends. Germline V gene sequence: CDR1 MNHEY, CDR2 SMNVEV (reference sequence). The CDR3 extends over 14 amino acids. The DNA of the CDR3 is TGTGCCAGCAGCCCCGACCACAGACAAGAGACCCAGTACTTC. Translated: CASSPDHRQETQYF.

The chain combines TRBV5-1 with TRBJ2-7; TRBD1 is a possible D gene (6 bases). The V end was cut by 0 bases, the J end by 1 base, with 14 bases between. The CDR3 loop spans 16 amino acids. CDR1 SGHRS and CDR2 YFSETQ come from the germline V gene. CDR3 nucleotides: TGCGCCAGCAGCTTGGGGGCTCGGGACACTTCCTACGAGCAGTACTTC. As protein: CASSLGARDTSYEQYF.

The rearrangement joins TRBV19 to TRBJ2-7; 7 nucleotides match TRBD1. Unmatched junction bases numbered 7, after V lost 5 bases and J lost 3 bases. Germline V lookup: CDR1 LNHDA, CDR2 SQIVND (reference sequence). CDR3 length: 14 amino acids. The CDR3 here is CASSPMGQSYEQYF. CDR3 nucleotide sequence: TGTGCCAGTAGTCCTATGGGACAGAGCTACGAGCAGTACTTC.

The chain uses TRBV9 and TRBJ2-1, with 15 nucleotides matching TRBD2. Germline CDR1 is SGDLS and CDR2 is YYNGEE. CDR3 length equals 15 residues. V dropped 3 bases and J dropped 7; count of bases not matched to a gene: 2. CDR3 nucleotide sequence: TGTGCCAGCAGCGGGACTAGCGGGAGGGGGAATGAGCAGTTCTTC. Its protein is CASSGTSGRGNEQFF.